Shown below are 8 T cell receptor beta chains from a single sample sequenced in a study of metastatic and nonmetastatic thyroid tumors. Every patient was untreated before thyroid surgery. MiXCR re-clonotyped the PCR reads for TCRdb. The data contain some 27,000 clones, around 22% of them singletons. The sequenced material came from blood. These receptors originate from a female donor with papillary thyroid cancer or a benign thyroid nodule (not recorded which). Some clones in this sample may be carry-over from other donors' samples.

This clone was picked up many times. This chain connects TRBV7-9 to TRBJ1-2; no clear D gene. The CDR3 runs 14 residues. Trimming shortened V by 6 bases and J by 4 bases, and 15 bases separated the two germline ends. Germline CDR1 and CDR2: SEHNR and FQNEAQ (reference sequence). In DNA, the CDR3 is TGTGCCAGCAGAGCTTTAACCGATGGCTATGGCTACACCTTC. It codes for CASRALTDGYGYTF.

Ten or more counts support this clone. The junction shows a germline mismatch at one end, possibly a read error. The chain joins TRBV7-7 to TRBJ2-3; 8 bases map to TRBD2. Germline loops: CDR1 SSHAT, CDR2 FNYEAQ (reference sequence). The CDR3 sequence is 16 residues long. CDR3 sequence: CASNGPPAGAEDTQYF. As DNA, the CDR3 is TGTGCTAGCAATGGTCCTCCAGCGGGAGCCGAAGATACGCAGTATTTT.

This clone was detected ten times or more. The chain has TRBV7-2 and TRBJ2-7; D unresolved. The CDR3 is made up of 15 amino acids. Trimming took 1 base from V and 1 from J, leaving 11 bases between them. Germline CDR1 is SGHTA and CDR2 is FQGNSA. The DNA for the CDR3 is TGTGCCAGCAGCTTAGGGCCAGGTGCATCCTACGAGCAGTACTTC. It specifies CASSLGPGASYEQYF.

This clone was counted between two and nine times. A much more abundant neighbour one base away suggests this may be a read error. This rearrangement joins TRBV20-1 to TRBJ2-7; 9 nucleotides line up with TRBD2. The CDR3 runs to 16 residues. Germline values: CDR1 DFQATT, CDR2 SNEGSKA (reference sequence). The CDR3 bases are TGCAGTGTTAGAGTCAGGACCAGCGGGAGGATCGGTGAGCAGTACTTC. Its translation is CSVRVRTSGRIGEQYF.

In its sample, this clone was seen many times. In DNA, the CDR3 is TGTGCCAGCAGCGTAGGAGGGGCAGCTTATAGCAATCAGCCCCAGCATTTT. Translation: CASSVGGAAYSNQPQHF. The rearrangement links TRBV6-1 to TRBJ1-5, with D maybe TRBD1 (5 bases). This CDR3 is built from 17 residues. Trimming removed 6 bases at V and 0 bases at J, with 18 bases between. Germline CDR1 is MNHNS and CDR2 is SASEGT.

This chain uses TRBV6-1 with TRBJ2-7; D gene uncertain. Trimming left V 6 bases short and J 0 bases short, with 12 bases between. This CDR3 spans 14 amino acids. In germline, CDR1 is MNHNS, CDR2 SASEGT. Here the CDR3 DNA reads TGTGCCAGCAGCACGGCTCCGAACTCCTACGAGCAGTACTTC. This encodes CASSTAPNSYEQYF.

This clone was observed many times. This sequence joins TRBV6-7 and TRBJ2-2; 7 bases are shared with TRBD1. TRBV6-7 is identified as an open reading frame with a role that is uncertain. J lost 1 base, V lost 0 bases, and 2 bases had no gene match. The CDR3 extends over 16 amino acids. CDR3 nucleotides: TGTGCCAGCAGTTACTCGTACAGGGGGAACACCGGGGAGCTGTTTTTT. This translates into CASSYSYRGNTGELFF.

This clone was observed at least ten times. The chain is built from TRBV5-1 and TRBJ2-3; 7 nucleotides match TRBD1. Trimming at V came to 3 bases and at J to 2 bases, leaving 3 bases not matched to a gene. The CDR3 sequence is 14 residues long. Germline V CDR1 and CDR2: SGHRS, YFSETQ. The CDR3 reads CASSYDRVTDTQYF. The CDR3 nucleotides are TGCGCCAGCAGCTACGACAGGGTCACAGATACGCAGTATTTT.